Listed below are T cell receptor beta chains from one sample, sequenced in a study of CD4 and CD8 cells across lung adenocarcinoma regions. TCRdb processed the PCR reads anew with MiXCR; each CDR3 protein has one entry. The data show about 8,700 distinct CDR3 sequences, with roughly 52% seen just once and 40% to 50% held by the top ten. The sequenced material came from CD8+ T cells from the margin of a lung tumor. These TCRs come from a female donor with lung adenocarcinoma. The CD4 and CD8 labels of this study may be unreliable. Both conserved end residues are part of each CDR3. Fields, in order: J gene, V gene, CDR3 length, D gene, clone size, CDR3 DNA, CDR3 protein. A D gene is named only where the DNA matches it firmly. Not all rows give a size; the values are once, few, many and, for expanded clones, a class.

J: TRBJ2-1; V: TRBV12-3/TRBV12-4; length: 16; D: TRBD2; size: medium-sized; DNA: TGTGCCAGCAGCACCCAAAGGCTAGCGGGAAGGGAGGAGCAGTTCTTC; CDR3: CASSTQRLAGREEQFF
J: TRBJ2-1; V: TRBV11-3; length: 18; D: TRBD2; size: few; DNA: TGTGCCAGCAGCGCTGGGACTAGCGGGAGGGGCCCCCACAATGAGCAGTTCTTC; CDR3: CASSAGTSGRGPHNEQFF
J: TRBJ2-3; V: TRBV27; length: 16; D: TRBD1; size: many; DNA: TGTGCCAGCAGTTGGGGACAGGGGCTAGGCACAGATACGCAGTATTTT; CDR3: CASSWGQGLGTDTQYF
J: TRBJ2-1; V: TRBV10-3; length: 13; D: NA; size: NA; DNA: TGTGCCACCGTAATGAAACACTACAATGAGCAGTTCTTC; CDR3: CATVMKHYNEQFF
J: TRBJ2-1; V: TRBV10-1; length: 14; D: TRBD1; size: medium-sized; DNA: TGCGCCAGCAGTGAGGGGACAGGGAACAATGAGCAGTTCTTC; CDR3: CASSEGTGNNEQFF
J: TRBJ2-1; V: TRBV7-9; length: 16; D: NA; size: NA; DNA: TGTGCCAGCAGCTTAGCGCTTGGCCTAGCGCGGAATGAGCAGTTCTTC; CDR3: CASSLALGLARNEQFF
J: TRBJ2-5; V: TRBV27; length: 16; D: NA; size: NA; DNA: TGTGCCAGCGGGGAACAAGGGCGGCCTGACCAAGAGACCCAGTACTTC; CDR3: CASGEQGRPDQETQYF
J: TRBJ2-1; V: TRBV10-1; length: 14; D: NA; size: NA; DNA: TGCGCCAGCAGTGAAGCGGCGGGAACAGATGCGCAGTATTTC; CDR3: CASSEAAGTDAQYF
J: TRBJ2-5; V: TRBV3-1; length: 16; D: NA; size: few; DNA: TGTGCCAGCAGCCAAGAGGGCGGGAACCTCCAAGAGACCCAGTACTTC; CDR3: CASSQEGGNLQETQYF
J: TRBJ1-1; V: TRBV14; length: 15; D: NA; size: few; DNA: TGTGCCAGCAGCCAGAGAGGCGTCGGGAACACTGAAGCTTTCTTT; CDR3: CASSQRGVGNTEAFF
J: TRBJ2-1; V: TRBV20-1; length: 15; D: NA; size: NA; DNA: TGCAGTGCTAGTGTCCGACGACTAGTATTGGATGAGCAGTTCTTC; CDR3: CSASVRRLVLDEQFF
J: TRBJ2-3; V: TRBV10-2; length: 15; D: TRBD2; size: NA; DNA: TGCGCCAGGGGTACGGGGGGACGGTACACAGATACGCAGTATTTC; CDR3: CARGTGGRYTDTQYF
J: TRBJ2-1; V: TRBV6-1; length: 14; D: TRBD2; size: NA; DNA: TGTGCCAGCAGTGCCGGGACTAGCAGTTGGATGTCGTTCTTC; CDR3: CASSAGTSSWMSFF
J: TRBJ2-1; V: TRBV27; length: 16; D: TRBD2; size: NA; DNA: TGTGCCAGCAGTCCCCGGGGACTAGGATCCTACAATGAGCAGTTCTTC; CDR3: CASSPRGLGSYNEQFF
J: TRBJ2-5; V: TRBV27; length: 16; D: NA; size: NA; DNA: TGTGCCAGCAGGGGAAAGGGGGGCGGTGGCACAGAGACGCAGTACTTC; CDR3: CASRGKGGGGTETQYF
J: TRBJ2-3; V: TRBV10-1; length: 13; D: NA; size: NA; DNA: TGCGCCCGCGGGGTCGGTGACCCAGAGACGCAGTATTTT; CDR3: CARGVGDPETQYF
J: TRBJ1-1; V: TRBV6-5; length: 13; D: NA; size: NA; DNA: TGTGCCAGCAGTTACTCCGAGAACACTGAAGCTTTCTTT; CDR3: CASSYSENTEAFF
J: TRBJ1-2; V: TRBV6-1; length: 15; D: TRBD1; size: NA; DNA: TGTGCCAGCAACACCGGGACAGCCACTAACTATGGCTACACCTTC; CDR3: CASNTGTATNYGYTF
J: TRBJ2-7; V: TRBV27; length: 15; D: TRBD2; size: few; DNA: TGTGCCAGCAGTTCCTTTGGGACTAGCTCGTACGAGCAGTACTTC; CDR3: CASSSFGTSSYEQYF
J: TRBJ2-1; V: TRBV6-1; length: 14; D: TRBD1; size: few; DNA: TGTGCCAGCAGGGAACCGGGACAGGGAGTCGAGCAGTTCTTC; CDR3: CASREPGQGVEQFF
J: TRBJ2-7; V: TRBV11-2; length: 14; D: NA; size: many; DNA: TGTGCCAGCAGCTTAGGGGGCAAACCTTACGAGCAGTACTTC; CDR3: CASSLGGKPYEQYF
J: TRBJ2-1; V: TRBV6-5; length: 13; D: NA; size: NA; DNA: TGTGCCAGCACTTGGGAGTATTACAATGAGCAGTTCTTC; CDR3: CASTWEYYNEQFF
J: TRBJ2-3; V: TRBV7-3; length: 14; D: NA; size: NA; DNA: TGTGCCAGCAGCCGGGGTACTAGCACAGATACGCAGTATTTT; CDR3: CASSRGTSTDTQYF
J: TRBJ2-3; V: TRBV27; length: 13; D: NA; size: large; DNA: TGTGCCAGCAGTTTTCGGGGAACAGATACGCAGTATTTT; CDR3: CASSFRGTDTQYF
J: TRBJ2-5; V: TRBV11-1; length: 14; D: TRBD2; size: few; DNA: TGTGCCAGCAGCTCCCGGACTAGTAAGGAGACCCAGTACTTC; CDR3: CASSSRTSKETQYF
J: TRBJ2-1; V: TRBV7-7; length: 15; D: TRBD2; size: NA; DNA: TGTGTCAGCAGCCGACTAGCGGGCCCCTACAATGAGCAGTTCTTT; CDR3: CVSSRLAGPYNEQFF
J: TRBJ2-5; V: TRBV6-1; length: 14; D: NA; size: NA; DNA: TGTGCCAGCAGTGAGAACAGGGAAGGGGAGACCCAGTACTTC; CDR3: CASSENREGETQYF
J: TRBJ2-1; V: TRBV10-1; length: 14; D: TRBD2; size: medium-sized; DNA: TGCGCCAGCAGTGAGTCGAGCGGGAGCGCTGAGCAGTTCTTC; CDR3: CASSESSGSAEQFF
J: TRBJ2-4; V: TRBV5-1; length: 14; D: TRBD1; size: many; DNA: TGCGCCAGCAGCTTGGGAGACAGGGTGAACATTCAGTACTTC; CDR3: CASSLGDRVNIQYF
J: TRBJ2-1; V: TRBV7-2; length: 16; D: TRBD2; size: NA; DNA: TGTGCCAGCCATTCTCCAAAGCGGGGGCCGGTGGATGAGCAGTTCTTC; CDR3: CASHSPKRGPVDEQFF
J: TRBJ1-5; V: TRBV14; length: 13; D: NA; size: NA; DNA: TGTGCCAGCAGCCCAGGGCTGGGGAGGCCCCAGCATTTT; CDR3: CASSPGLGRPQHF
J: TRBJ1-1; V: TRBV6-1; length: 15; D: TRBD1; size: NA; DNA: TGTGCCAGCAGTCAGAACCAGGGGGCGAACACTGAAGCTTTCTTT; CDR3: CASSQNQGANTEAFF
J: TRBJ2-7; V: TRBV7-8; length: 14; D: TRBD1; size: few; DNA: TGTGCCAGCAGCTTACTGTACAGGGGCTACGAGCAGTACTTC; CDR3: CASSLLYRGYEQYF
J: TRBJ2-3; V: TRBV27; length: 15; D: TRBD1; size: NA; DNA: TGTGCCAGGGGGCAGGGGGTAGGACTCAAAGAGACGCAGTATTTC; CDR3: CARGQGVGLKETQYF
J: TRBJ2-7; V: TRBV10-3; length: 15; D: TRBD2; size: few; DNA: TGTGCCATCAAATATAGCGGGAGGGCCGGGGATATGCAGTACTTC; CDR3: CAIKYSGRAGDMQYF
J: TRBJ2-3; V: TRBV5-1; length: 13; D: NA; size: NA; DNA: TGCGCCAGCAGCTCCACTAGCACAGATACGCAGTATTTT; CDR3: CASSSTSTDTQYF
J: TRBJ2-5; V: TRBV10-2; length: 14; D: NA; size: NA; DNA: TGCGCGAGGCGGAGGCAGGGAAGCCAAGATACGCAGTACTTC; CDR3: CARRRQGSQDTQYF
J: TRBJ2-7; V: TRBV27; length: 13; D: TRBD1; size: NA; DNA: TGTGCCAGCAGTGCCGGGACAGGTTACGAGCAGTACTTC; CDR3: CASSAGTGYEQYF
J: TRBJ2-7; V: TRBV12-3/TRBV12-4; length: 16; D: TRBD2; size: NA; DNA: TGTGCCAGCAGCCAACCTACTAGCGGCGAGAACTACGAGCAGTACTTC; CDR3: CASSQPTSGENYEQYF
J: TRBJ2-2; V: TRBV7-6; length: 16; D: TRBD2; size: once; DNA: TGTGCCAGCAGCTTAGCGTGGCTAGCGGGGACCGGGGAGCTGTTTTTT; CDR3: CASSLAWLAGTGELFF
J: TRBJ2-7; V: TRBV20-1; length: 15; D: TRBD2; size: NA; DNA: TGCAGTGCTAGAGACCCACTAGCGGGGTCCTACGAGCAGTACTTC; CDR3: CSARDPLAGSYEQYF
J: TRBJ2-1; V: TRBV27; length: 14; D: TRBD2; size: NA; DNA: TGTGCCAGCAGTCTTCGACTAGCGATGAATGAGCAGTTCTTC; CDR3: CASSLRLAMNEQFF
J: TRBJ2-7; V: TRBV27; length: 9; D: NA; size: NA; DNA: TGTGCCAGCCTGACGGAGCAGTACTTC; CDR3: CASLTEQYF
J: TRBJ2-3; V: TRBV6-1; length: 15; D: TRBD2; size: few; DNA: TGTGCCAGTTGGTCGGGGGGGTGTGCCACAGATACGCAGTACTTT; CDR3: CASWSGGCATDTQYF
J: TRBJ2-1; V: TRBV10-2; length: 14; D: TRBD2; size: medium-sized; DNA: TGCGCCAGCAGTGAGTCCACTAGCGGAACTGAGCAGTTCTTC; CDR3: CASSESTSGTEQFF
J: TRBJ2-1; V: TRBV20-1; length: 20; D: TRBD2; size: NA; DNA: TGCAGTGCTAGACGGGCCATCGGGACTAGCGGGATATCGCTCCCTATTGAGCAGTTCTTC; CDR3: CSARRAIGTSGISLPIEQFF
J: TRBJ2-1; V: TRBV10-1; length: 16; D: TRBD2; size: NA; DNA: TGCGCCAGCAGTAAATTACTAGCGGGGGGGATTAATGAGCAGTTCTTC; CDR3: CASSKLLAGGINEQFF
J: TRBJ2-5; V: TRBV6-1; length: 13; D: NA; size: NA; DNA: TGTGCCAGCAGTGAACGGGAGCAAGAGACCCAGTACTTC; CDR3: CASSEREQETQYF
J: TRBJ2-4; V: TRBV4-1; length: 14; D: NA; size: few; DNA: TGCGCCAGCAGCCAACCCCGGGAGAAAAACATTCAGTACTTC; CDR3: CASSQPREKNIQYF
J: TRBJ1-1; V: TRBV20-1; length: 12; D: NA; size: NA; DNA: TGCAGTGGGTCGTGGGAGGTCACTGAAGCTTTCTTT; CDR3: CSGSWEVTEAFF
J: TRBJ2-4; V: TRBV27; length: 15; D: NA; size: NA; DNA: TGTGCCAGCGGGCCGCGGGTGGGAGCCAAAGATACGCAGTACTTC; CDR3: CASGPRVGAKDTQYF
J: TRBJ2-1; V: TRBV6-1; length: 16; D: NA; size: NA; DNA: TGTGCCAGCAGTGTTGGTACGGCGGGACATTACAATGAGCAGTTCTTC; CDR3: CASSVGTAGHYNEQFF
J: TRBJ2-3; V: TRBV27; length: 15; D: NA; size: NA; DNA: TGTGCCAGCAGTCCGGGACTTTGTTACAAAGATATTCAGTATTTT; CDR3: CASSPGLCYKDIQYF
J: TRBJ2-7; V: TRBV27; length: 15; D: TRBD2; size: NA; DNA: TGTGCCAGCAGAGCGGAGCGGGAGGGGGCCTACGAGCAGTACTTC; CDR3: CASRAEREGAYEQYF
J: TRBJ1-1; V: TRBV6-1; length: 16; D: NA; size: many; DNA: TGTGCCTCCAATTCCAGGGGATCCTCCATGAACACTGAAGCTTTCTTT; CDR3: CASNSRGSSMNTEAFF
J: TRBJ2-3; V: TRBV7-2; length: 16; D: TRBD2; size: many; DNA: TGTGCCAGCAGCTCCCGCCGCGGGGGGAACACAGATACGCAGTATTTT; CDR3: CASSSRRGGNTDTQYF
J: TRBJ2-3; V: TRBV6-1; length: 13; D: NA; size: medium-sized; DNA: TGTGCCAGCACCTACCAGGAGGCAGATACGCAGTATTTT; CDR3: CASTYQEADTQYF
J: TRBJ2-3; V: TRBV7-8; length: 16; D: NA; size: NA; DNA: TGTGCCAGCAGCTACCCCCGGGACAAGCCCACAGATACGCAGTATTTT; CDR3: CASSYPRDKPTDTQYF
J: TRBJ2-3; V: TRBV20-1; length: 14; D: NA; size: NA; DNA: TGCAGTGCTAGAGAACAGCGGGTCACAGATACGCAGTATTTT; CDR3: CSAREQRVTDTQYF
J: TRBJ2-1; V: TRBV20-1; length: 15; D: NA; size: NA; DNA: TGCAGTGCTGGAATTCCGGGACCCTCCTTCAATGAGCAGTTCTTC; CDR3: CSAGIPGPSFNEQFF